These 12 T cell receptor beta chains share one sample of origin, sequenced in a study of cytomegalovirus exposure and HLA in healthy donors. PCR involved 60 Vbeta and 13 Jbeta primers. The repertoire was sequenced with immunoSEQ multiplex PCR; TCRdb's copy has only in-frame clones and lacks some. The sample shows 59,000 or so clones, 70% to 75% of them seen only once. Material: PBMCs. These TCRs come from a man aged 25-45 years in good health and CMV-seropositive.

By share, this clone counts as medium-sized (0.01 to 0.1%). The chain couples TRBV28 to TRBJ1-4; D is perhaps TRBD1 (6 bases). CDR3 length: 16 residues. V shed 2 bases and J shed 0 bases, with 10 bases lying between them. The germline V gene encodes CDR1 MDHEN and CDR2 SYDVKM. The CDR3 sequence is CASSLRQAATNEKLFF. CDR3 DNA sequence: TGTGCCAGCAGTTTAAGACAGGCAGCAACTAATGAAAAACTGTTTTTT.

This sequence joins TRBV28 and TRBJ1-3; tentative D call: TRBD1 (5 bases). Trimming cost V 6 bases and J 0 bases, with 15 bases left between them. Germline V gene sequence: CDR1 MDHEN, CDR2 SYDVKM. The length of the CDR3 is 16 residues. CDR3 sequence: CASSRPGLSSGNTIYF. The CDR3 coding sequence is TGTGCCAGCAGCCGTCCGGGACTTAGCTCTGGAAACACCATATATTTT.

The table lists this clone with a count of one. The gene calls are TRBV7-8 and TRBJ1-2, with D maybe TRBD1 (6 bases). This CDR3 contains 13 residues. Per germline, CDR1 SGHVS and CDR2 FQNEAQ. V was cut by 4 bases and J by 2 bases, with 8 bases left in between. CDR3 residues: CASSSGQNYGYTF. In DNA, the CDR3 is TGTGCCAGCAGCTCAGGACAGAACTATGGCTACACCTTC.

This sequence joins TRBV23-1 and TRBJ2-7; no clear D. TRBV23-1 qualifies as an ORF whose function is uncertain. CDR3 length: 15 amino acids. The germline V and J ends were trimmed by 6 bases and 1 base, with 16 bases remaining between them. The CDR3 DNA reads TGCGCCAGCAGCGCGTATTATGCCGAGTCCTACGAGCAGTACTTC. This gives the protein CASSAYYAESYEQYF.

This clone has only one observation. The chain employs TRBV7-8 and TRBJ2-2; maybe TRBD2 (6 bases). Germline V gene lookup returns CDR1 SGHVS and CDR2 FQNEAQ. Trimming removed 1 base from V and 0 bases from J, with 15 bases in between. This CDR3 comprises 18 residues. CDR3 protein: CASSLVGGANTNTGELFF. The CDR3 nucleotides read TGTGCCAGCAGCTTAGTCGGCGGGGCCAATACGAACACCGGGGAGCTGTTTTTT.

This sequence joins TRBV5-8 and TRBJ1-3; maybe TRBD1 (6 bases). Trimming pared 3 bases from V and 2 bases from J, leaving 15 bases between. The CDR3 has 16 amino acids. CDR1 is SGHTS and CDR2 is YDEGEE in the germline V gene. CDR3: CASSSGMRQAGNTIYF. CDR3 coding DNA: TGTGCCAGCAGCTCGGGAATGAGACAGGCTGGAAACACCATATATTTT.

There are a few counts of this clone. CDR3 loop: CASSLAGQRSKMVYTEAFF. In nucleotides, the CDR3 is TGTGCCAGCAGTTTAGCAGGACAGAGGAGCAAGATGGTGTACACTGAAGCTTTCTTT. This chain connects TRBV27 to TRBJ1-1; D is possibly TRBD1 (6 bases). V was shortened by 2 bases and J by 3 bases, with 25 bases between the two germline ends. Germline CDR1 is MNHEY and CDR2 is SMNVEV (reference sequence). The CDR3 consists of 19 residues.

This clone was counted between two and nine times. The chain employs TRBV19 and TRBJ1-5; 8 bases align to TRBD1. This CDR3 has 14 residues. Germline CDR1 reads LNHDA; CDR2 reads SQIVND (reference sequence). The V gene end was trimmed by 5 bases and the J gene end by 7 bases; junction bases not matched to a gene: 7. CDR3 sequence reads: CASSQSGGRQPQHF. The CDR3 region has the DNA TGTGCCAGTAGTCAATCAGGGGGCCGACAGCCCCAGCATTTT.

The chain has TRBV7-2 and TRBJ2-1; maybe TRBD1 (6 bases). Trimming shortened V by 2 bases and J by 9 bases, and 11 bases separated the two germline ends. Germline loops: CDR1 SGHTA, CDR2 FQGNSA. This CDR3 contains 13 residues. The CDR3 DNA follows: TGTGCCAGCAGCTTAATTCAGGGGAGTGAGCAGTTCTTC. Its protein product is CASSLIQGSEQFF.

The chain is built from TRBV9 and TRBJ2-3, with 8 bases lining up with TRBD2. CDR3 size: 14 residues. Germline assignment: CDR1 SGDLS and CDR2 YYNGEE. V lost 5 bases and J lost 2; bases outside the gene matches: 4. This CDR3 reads CASSSGNPTDTQYF. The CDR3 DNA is TGTGCCAGCAGTAGCGGGAACCCCACAGATACGCAGTATTTT.

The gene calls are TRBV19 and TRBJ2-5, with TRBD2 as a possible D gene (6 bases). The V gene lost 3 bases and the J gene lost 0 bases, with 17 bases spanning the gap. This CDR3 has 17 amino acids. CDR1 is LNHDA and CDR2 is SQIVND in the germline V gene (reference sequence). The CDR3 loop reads CASSMGLGRDDQETQYF. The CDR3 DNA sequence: TGTGCCAGTAGTATGGGTCTTGGGCGGGATGACCAAGAGACCCAGTACTTC.

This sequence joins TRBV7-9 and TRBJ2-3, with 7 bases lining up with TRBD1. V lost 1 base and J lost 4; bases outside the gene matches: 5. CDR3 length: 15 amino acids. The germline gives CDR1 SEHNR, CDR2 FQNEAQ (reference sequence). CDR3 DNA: TGTGCCAGCAGCTTAGGATTGCAGGGGGCAGATACGCAGTATTTT. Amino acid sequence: CASSLGLQGADTQYF.